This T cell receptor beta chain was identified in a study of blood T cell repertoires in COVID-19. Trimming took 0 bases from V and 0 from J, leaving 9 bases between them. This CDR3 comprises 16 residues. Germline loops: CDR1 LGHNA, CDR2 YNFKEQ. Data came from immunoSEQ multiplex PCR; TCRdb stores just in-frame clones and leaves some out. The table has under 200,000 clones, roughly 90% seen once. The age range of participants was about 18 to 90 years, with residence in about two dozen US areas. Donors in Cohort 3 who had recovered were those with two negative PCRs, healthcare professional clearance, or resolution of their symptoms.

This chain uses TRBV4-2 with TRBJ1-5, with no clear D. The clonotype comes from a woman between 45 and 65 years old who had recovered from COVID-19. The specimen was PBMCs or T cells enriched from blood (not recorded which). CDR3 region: CASSQDAQYSNQPQHF. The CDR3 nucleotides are TGTGCCAGCAGCCAAGACGCACAGTATAGCAATCAGCCCCAGCATTTT.